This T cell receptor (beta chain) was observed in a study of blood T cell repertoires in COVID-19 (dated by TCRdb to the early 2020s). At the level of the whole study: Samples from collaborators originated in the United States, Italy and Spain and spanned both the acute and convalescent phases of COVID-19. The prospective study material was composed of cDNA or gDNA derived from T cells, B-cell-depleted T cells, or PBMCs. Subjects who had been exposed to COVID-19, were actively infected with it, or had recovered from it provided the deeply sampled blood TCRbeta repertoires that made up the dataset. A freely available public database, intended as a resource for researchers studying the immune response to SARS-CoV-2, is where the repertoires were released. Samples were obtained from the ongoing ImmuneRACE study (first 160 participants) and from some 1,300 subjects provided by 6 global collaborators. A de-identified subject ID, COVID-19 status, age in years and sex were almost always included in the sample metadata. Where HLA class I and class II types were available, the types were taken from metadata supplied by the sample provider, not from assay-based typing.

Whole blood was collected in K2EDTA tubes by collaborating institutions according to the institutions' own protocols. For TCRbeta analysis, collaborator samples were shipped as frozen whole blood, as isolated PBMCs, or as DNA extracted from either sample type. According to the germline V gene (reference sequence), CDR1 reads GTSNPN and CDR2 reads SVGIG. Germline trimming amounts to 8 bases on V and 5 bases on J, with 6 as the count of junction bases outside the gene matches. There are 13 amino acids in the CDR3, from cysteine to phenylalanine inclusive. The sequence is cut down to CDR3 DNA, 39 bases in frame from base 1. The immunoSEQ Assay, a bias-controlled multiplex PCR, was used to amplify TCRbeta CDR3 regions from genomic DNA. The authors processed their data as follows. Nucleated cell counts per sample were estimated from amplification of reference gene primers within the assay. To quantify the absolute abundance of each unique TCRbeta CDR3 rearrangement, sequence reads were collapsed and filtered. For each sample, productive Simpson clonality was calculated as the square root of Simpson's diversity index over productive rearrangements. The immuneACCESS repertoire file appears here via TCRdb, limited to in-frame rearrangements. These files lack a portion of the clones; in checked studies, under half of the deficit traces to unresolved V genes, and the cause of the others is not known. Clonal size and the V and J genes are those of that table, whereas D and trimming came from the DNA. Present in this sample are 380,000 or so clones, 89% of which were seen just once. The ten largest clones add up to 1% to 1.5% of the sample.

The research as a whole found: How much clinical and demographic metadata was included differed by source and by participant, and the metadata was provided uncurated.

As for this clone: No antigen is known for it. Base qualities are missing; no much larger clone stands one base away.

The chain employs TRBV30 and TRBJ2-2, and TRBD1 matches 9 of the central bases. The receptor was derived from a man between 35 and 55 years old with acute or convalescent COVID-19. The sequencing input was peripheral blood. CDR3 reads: CARGQGLTGELFF. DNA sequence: TGTGCCCGGGGACAGGGATTGACCGGGGAGCTGTTTTTT.